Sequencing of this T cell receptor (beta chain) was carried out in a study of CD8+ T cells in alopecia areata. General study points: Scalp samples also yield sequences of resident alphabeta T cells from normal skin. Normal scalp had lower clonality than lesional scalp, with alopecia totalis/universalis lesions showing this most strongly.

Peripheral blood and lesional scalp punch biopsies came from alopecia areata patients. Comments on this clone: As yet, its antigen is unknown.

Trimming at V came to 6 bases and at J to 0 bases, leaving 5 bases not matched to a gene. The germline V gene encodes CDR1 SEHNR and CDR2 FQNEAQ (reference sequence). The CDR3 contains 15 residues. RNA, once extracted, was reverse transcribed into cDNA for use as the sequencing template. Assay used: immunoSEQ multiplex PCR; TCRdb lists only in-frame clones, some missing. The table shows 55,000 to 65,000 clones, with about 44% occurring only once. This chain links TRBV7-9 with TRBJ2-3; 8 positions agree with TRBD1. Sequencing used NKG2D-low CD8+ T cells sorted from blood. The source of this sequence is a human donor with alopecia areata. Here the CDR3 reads CASSRQGSSTDTQYF. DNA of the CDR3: TGTGCCAGCAGTCGACAGGGGTCTAGCACAGATACGCAGTATTTT.